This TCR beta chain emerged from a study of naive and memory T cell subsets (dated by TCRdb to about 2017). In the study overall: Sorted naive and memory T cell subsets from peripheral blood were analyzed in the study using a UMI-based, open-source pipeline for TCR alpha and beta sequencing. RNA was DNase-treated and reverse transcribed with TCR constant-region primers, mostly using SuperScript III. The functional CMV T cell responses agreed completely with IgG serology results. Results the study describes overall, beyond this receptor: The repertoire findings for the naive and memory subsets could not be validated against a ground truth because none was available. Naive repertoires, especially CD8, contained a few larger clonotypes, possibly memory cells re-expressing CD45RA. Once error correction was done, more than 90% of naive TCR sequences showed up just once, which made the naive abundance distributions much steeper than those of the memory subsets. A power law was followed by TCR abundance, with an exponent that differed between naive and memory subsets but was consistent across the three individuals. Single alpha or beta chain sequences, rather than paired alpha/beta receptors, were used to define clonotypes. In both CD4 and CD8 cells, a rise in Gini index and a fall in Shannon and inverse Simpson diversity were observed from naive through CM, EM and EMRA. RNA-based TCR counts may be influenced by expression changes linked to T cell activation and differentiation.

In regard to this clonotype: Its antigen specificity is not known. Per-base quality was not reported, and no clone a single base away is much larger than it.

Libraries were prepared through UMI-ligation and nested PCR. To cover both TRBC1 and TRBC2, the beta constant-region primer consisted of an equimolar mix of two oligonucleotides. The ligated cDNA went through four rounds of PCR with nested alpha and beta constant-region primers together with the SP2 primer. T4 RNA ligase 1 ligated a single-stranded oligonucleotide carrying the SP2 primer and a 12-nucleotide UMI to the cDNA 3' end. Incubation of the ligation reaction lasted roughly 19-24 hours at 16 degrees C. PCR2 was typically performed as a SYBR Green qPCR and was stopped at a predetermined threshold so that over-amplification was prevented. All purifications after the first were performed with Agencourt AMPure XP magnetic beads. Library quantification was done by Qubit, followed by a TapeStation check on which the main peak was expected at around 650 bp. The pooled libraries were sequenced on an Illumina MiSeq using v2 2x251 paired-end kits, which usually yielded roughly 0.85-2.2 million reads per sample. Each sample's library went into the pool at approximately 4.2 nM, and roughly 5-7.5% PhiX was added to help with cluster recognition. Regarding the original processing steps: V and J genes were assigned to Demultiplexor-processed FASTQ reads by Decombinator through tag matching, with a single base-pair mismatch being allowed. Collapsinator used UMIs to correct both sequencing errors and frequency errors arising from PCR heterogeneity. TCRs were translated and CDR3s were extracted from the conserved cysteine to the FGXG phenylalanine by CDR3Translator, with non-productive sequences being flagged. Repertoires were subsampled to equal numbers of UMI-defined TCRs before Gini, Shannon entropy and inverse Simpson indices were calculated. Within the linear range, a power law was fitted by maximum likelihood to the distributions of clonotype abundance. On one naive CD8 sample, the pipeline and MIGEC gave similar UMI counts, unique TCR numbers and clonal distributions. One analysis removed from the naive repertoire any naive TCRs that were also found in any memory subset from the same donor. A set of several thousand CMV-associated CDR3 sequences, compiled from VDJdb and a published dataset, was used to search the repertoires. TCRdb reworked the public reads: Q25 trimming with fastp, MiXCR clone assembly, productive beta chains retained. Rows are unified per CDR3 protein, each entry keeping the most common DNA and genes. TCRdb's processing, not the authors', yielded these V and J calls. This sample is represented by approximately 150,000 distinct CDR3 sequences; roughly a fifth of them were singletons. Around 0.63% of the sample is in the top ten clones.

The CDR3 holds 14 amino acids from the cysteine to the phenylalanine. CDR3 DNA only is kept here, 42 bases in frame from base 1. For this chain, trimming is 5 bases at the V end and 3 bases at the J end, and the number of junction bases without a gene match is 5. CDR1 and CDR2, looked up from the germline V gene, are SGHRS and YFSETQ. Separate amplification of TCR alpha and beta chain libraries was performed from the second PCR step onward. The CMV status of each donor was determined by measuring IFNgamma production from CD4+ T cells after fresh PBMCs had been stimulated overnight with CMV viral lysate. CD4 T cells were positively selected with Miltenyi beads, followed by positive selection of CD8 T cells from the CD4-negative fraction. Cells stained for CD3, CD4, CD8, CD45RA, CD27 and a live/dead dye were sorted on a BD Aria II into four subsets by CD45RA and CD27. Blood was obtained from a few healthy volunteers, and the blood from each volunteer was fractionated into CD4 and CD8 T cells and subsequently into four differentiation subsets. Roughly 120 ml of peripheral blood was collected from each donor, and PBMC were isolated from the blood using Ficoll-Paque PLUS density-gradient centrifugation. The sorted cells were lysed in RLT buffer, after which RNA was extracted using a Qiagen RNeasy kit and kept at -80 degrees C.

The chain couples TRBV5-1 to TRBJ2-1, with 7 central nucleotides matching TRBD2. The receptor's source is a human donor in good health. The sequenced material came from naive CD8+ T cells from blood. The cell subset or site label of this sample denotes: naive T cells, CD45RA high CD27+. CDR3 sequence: CASRPGGGYNEQFF. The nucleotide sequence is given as TGCGCCAGCAGACCCGGCGGGGGCTACAATGAGCAGTTCTTC.